Below, 28 T cell receptor beta chains from the same sample are listed, as sequenced in a study of tissue T cells after allogeneic stem cell transplantation. Time point defined: mouse harvest day 7 after allogeneic transplant. Each mouse received 10^7 T-cell-depleted marrow cells plus 10^6 splenic CD5+ T cells by tail vein. Measured with immunoSEQ multiplex PCR; TCRdb has only the in-frame clones, and not every one. The sample has about 8,300 clones, approximately 48% seen once; the top ten hold 7% to 8.5%. Sequenced: gut tissue. The receptors here all came from a female BALB/c mouse given C57BL/6 T cells with graft-versus-host disease after an allogeneic hematopoietic cell transplant.

There are a few counts of this clone. Gene names denote mouse genes. The CDR3 goes on 1 residue after the read ends, and that part is filled in from the germline J gene. The V and J genes are TRBV26 and TRBJ2-5, with 9 bases lining up with TRBD2. CDR1 and CDR2 from the germline V gene are KGHPV and FQNQEV (reference sequence). CDR3 size: 16 residues. V was clipped by 0 bases and J by 0 bases; unmatched bases: 1. The CDR3 spells CASSLSGLGNQDTQYF. The part of the CDR3 DNA that was read is TGTGCCAGCAGTCTGTCGGGACTGGGAAACCAAGACACCCAGTAC.

This clone was seen only a few times. Gene and germline names: mouse. The sample holds other DNA sequences that translate to the same CDR3. CDR3 region: CASSLGGANTEVFF. CDR3 bases read: TGTGCCAGCAGTCTGGGGGGGGCTAACACAGAAGTCTTC. This chain connects TRBV26 to TRBJ1-1, with a tentative D call TRBD1 (6 bases). Read sequence stops 1 residue before the CDR3 end, and the germline J gene provides the missing end. The CDR3 loop spans 14 amino acids. V was cut by 2 bases and J by 2 bases, with 9 bases left in between. Per germline, CDR1 KGHPV and CDR2 FQNQEV (reference sequence).

The table lists this clone with a few counts. Mouse gene names apply. The sequence runs out 1 residue before the end of the CDR3; the remainder is reconstructed from the germline J gene. This chain uses TRBV24 with TRBJ2-1; TRBD2 is a possible D gene (7 bases). The CDR3 sequence is 15 residues long. V lost 0 bases and J 3 bases, leaving 9 bases between the germline ends. Per germline, CDR1 KGHTA and CDR2 FRNEEI. CDR3 region: CASSLYLGAYAEQFF. Incomplete CDR3 DNA: TGTGCCAGCAGTCTGTATCTGGGGGCCTATGCTGAGCAGTTC.

This clone was detected only a few times. Each gene name is a mouse one. Incomplete CDR3 DNA: TGTGCCAGCAGTATTAGGCTGGGGGGGCCTTATGAACAGTAC. It translates to CASSIRLGGPYEQY. The whole CDR3 sequence is CASSIRLGGPYEQYF. The chain joins TRBV19 to TRBJ2-7; 10 bases line up with TRBD2. Read coverage stops 1 residue before the CDR3 terminus; the germline J gene supplies the remainder. This CDR3 has 15 amino acids. Trimming took 2 bases from V and 4 from J; bases not matched to a gene: 6. From germline, CDR1 is FNHDT and CDR2 SITEND (reference sequence).

This clone occurred once. Any gene name here is a mouse gene name. Sequencing ends 1 residue short of the CDR3 end; the germline J gene provides the rest. V and J are TRBV23 and TRBJ2-3. CDR1 KGHTA and CDR2 FQNQQP come from the germline V gene. The CDR3 consists of 13 residues. The sequenced part of the CDR3 DNA is TGCTCCAGCAGTCAAAACAGTGCAGAAACGCTGTAT. Translation: CSSSQNSAETLY. The whole CDR3 protein reads CSSSQNSAETLYF.

About this clone: The gene names given are mouse names. The read stops 1 residue short of the end of the CDR3; the missing end is completed from the germline J gene. The chain couples TRBV26 to TRBJ2-1; the D gene could be TRBD1 or TRBD2 (5 bases each). Trimming shortened V by 2 bases and J by 6 bases, and 8 bases separated the two germline ends. Germline CDR1 KGHPV, CDR2 FQNQEV (reference sequence). The CDR3 has 13 amino acids. The chain's CDR3 is CASSLGAGAEQFF. The sequenced CDR3 bases are TGTGCCAGCAGTCTGGGGGCAGGTGCTGAGCAGTTC.

A few counts support this clone. Gene names and germline match the mouse. Read data end 1 residue before the CDR3 end; the end is taken from the germline J gene. The chain links TRBV24 to TRBJ2-7; 12 nucleotides agree with TRBD1. The CDR3 covers 13 residues. The junction had 8 bases not matched to a gene; V was cut back by 11 bases and J by 6 bases. The germline V gene encodes CDR1 KGHTA and CDR2 FRNEEI. CDR3 DNA (partial): TGTGCCCCATTCCGGGACAGGGGGCTTGAACAGTAC. It codes for CAPFRDRGLEQY. The whole CDR3 sequence is CAPFRDRGLEQYF.

To note about this clone: Gene and germline names: mouse. The read gets to within 1 residue of the CDR3 end, and the germline J gene fills in the rest. This chain uses TRBV26 with TRBJ1-5; D gene unclear. V gave up 4 bases and J gave up 1 base, with 5 bases separating them. CDR1 is KGHPV, CDR2 FQNQEV, per germline (reference sequence). This CDR3 has 13 residues. CDR3 protein: CASSRQNNQAPLF. CDR3 DNA (partial): TGTGCCAGCAGTCGGCAGAACAACCAGGCTCCGCTT.

With regard to this clone: Genes and germline are mouse. The read finishes 1 residue shy of the CDR3 end, and the germline J gene is used to complete it. The rearrangement links TRBV26 to TRBJ2-3; TRBD1 aligns across 9 bases. The CDR3 runs 14 residues. The ends lost 4 bases at V and 1 base at J; junction bases unmatched: 0. Germline V gene sequence: CDR1 KGHPV, CDR2 FQNQEV (reference sequence). The CDR3 bases that were read are TGTGCCAGCAGTCGGACAGGGGGTGCAGAAACGCTGTAT. Protein: CASSRTGGAETLY. The full CDR3 sequence reads CASSRTGGAETLYF.

This clone has just a few counts. The listed genes are named as in mouse. The read halts 1 residue ahead of the CDR3 end, with the missing end drawn from the germline J gene. The V call is TRBV3, the J call TRBJ1-4, with 7 bases that match TRBD1. V lost 0 bases to trimming and J lost 4 bases; unmatched junction nucleotides: 5. The V gene's germline CDR1 is SNHLY and CDR2 FYNGKV (reference sequence). The CDR3 is 16 residues long. CDR3 amino acids: CASSLAPGQYNERLFF. Incomplete CDR3 DNA: TGTGCCAGCAGCTTAGCCCCGGGACAGTACAACGAAAGATTATTT.

Notes on this clone: The gene symbols are mouse symbols. The read ends 1 residue early relative to the CDR3; the germline J gene fills the gap. This chain connects TRBV20 to TRBJ2-1; the match to TRBD1 covers 9 bases. Trimming cost V 1 base and J 3 bases; bases outside gene matches: 4. CDR1 is GFQATS, CDR2 STVNSAI, per germline. The CDR3 consists of 15 residues. The CDR3 is CGARGRDRVYAEQFF. The covered CDR3 bases are TGTGGTGCTAGGGGCCGGGACAGGGTCTATGCTGAGCAGTTC.

Comments on this clone: Gene names refer to mouse genes. The CDR3 end falls 1 residue outside the read, so it is completed with the germline J gene. The chain employs TRBV12-1 and TRBJ2-4, with 10 bases matching TRBD2. Germline lookup yields CDR1 SGHSN and CDR2 HYEKVE. The V gene end was trimmed by 2 bases and the J gene end by 0 bases; junction bases not matched to a gene: 1. This CDR3 has 15 amino acids. This CDR3 is CASSRGLGSQNTLYF. CDR3 DNA, as far as it was read: TGTGCCAGCTCTCGGGGACTGGGGAGTCAAAACACCTTGTAC.

Details on this clone: The gene symbols are mouse symbols. The CDR3 is cut off 1 residue early in the read; its end comes from the germline J gene. V usage is TRBV24 and J usage is TRBJ2-5; D gene uncertain. CDR1 KGHTA and CDR2 FRNEEI come from the germline V gene. The CDR3 consists of 14 residues. Trimming stripped 1 base from V and 0 bases from J, with 5 bases between. The covered CDR3 bases are TGTGCCAGCAGTCTGTGTGGTAACCAAGACACCCAGTAC. It is translated as CASSLCGNQDTQY. The full CDR3 is CASSLCGNQDTQYF.

This clone has only a few counts. Gene names are the mouse ones. The CDR3 end is not reached by the read, which stops 1 residue before it; the germline J gene fills it in. The chain uses TRBV26 and TRBJ1-2, with no clear D. CDR1 KGHPV and CDR2 FQNQEV come from the germline V gene (reference sequence). The CDR3 loop spans 13 amino acids. V lost 3 bases and J 0 bases, leaving 5 bases between the germline ends. Partial CDR3 DNA: TGTGCCAGCAGTCTTCAGCCAAACTCCGACTACACC. Its protein is CASSLQPNSDYT. The CDR3 as a whole reads CASSLQPNSDYTF.

Of note for this clone: Gene names and germline match the mouse. The read ends 1 residue before the CDR3 terminus; that terminus is restored from the germline J gene. The rearrangement links TRBV5 to TRBJ1-4; no reliable D call. This CDR3 is built from 13 residues. The V gene's germline CDR1 is LGHNA and CDR2 YNLKQL (reference sequence). Trimming left V 3 bases short and J 0 bases short, with 2 bases between. CDR3 sequence: CASSQISNERLFF. The part of the CDR3 DNA that was read is TGTGCCAGCAGCCAGATTTCCAACGAAAGATTATTT.

In this sample, this clone turned up a few times. Germline and genes here are mouse. From the germline J gene comes the end of the CDR3, since the read stops 1 residue before it. The chain carries TRBV16 and TRBJ2-2; D could derive from TRBD1 or TRBD2 (6 bases each). The ends were cut back, 2 bases at V and 2 bases at J, with 9 bases in the middle. The CDR3 totals 15 residues. The germline V gene encodes CDR1 SGHSA and CDR2 FRNQAP. CDR3 bases read: TGTGCAAGCAGCTTAATGGGGGCTAACACCGGGCAGCTCTAC. It specifies CASSLMGANTGQLY. The entire CDR3 protein reads CASSLMGANTGQLYF.

This clone was seen a handful of times. Gene names and germline refer to mouse. The read ends 1 residue shy of where the CDR3 ends; the end is completed using the germline J gene. The V call is TRBV20, the J call TRBJ2-5, with TRBD1 identical over 10 bases. Germline V gene lookup returns CDR1 GFQATS and CDR2 STVNSAI. Unmatched junction bases numbered 5, after V lost 5 bases and J lost 3 bases. The CDR3 runs to 14 residues. The CDR3 DNA, read in part, is TGTGGTGCTGGTCCGGGACAGGGGCAAGACACCCAGTAC. This codes for CGAGPGQGQDTQY. The entire CDR3 reads CGAGPGQGQDTQYF.

Within the sample, this clone is large. The genes are named according to mouse. The read is 1 residue too short to cover the CDR3 end, so that end is filled in from the germline J gene. The chain uses TRBV17 and TRBJ2-7, with 10 bases lining up with TRBD2. The germline CDR1 and CDR2 sequences are MNHDT and YYDKIL. The CDR3 contains 15 residues. The V gene end was trimmed by 2 bases and the J gene end by 1 base; junction bases not matched to a gene: 2. This chain's CDR3 is CASSRSGGASYEQYF. CDR3 DNA, as far as it was read: TGTGCTAGCAGTAGATCTGGGGGGGCGTCCTATGAACAGTAC.

The sample holds a few counts of this clone. Mouse gene names and germline throughout. The read stops 1 residue short of the end of the CDR3; the missing end is completed from the germline J gene. The chain couples TRBV23 to TRBJ1-3; the table calls TRBD1, which could not be checked here. This CDR3 contains 14 residues. CDR1 is KGHTA, CDR2 FQNQQP, per germline. CDR3 sequence reads: CSSSHRVSGNTLYF. The DNA read from the CDR3 is TGCTCCAGCAGTCACAGGGTTTCTGGAAATACGCTCTAT.

A note on this clone: Gene labels here are mouse ones. The sequenced fragment ends 1 residue before the CDR3 boundary, so the rest is inferred from the germline J gene. This chain joins TRBV20 and TRBJ1-2; 8 nucleotides line up with TRBD1. With V trimmed by 0 bases and J by 1 base, 4 bases remained unmatched. This CDR3 spans 15 amino acids. Germline V gene data show CDR1 as GFQATS and CDR2 as STVNSAI. The sequenced part of the CDR3 DNA is TGTGGTGCTAGGGATCGAGACAGGGGAAACTCCGACTACACC. Protein sequence: CGARDRDRGNSDYT. The CDR3 in its entirety is CGARDRDRGNSDYTF.

Only a few counts were recorded for this clone. Gene names refer to mouse genes. The read comes to an end 1 residue before the CDR3 does, leaving the germline J gene to fill in the end. This rearrangement joins TRBV12-2 to TRBJ2-3, with 9 bases lining up with TRBD2. Germline V gene lookup returns CDR1 SGHLS and CDR2 HYDKME. Trimming took 0 bases from V and 3 from J; bases not matched to a gene: 3. CDR3 length: 15 amino acids. The CDR3 loop reads CASSLDLGGAETLYF. The sequenced CDR3 bases are TGTGCCAGCTCTCTCGATCTGGGGGGGGCAGAAACGCTGTAT.

On this clone: Genes here carry mouse names. Read sequence stops 1 residue before the CDR3 end, and the germline J gene provides the missing end. This chain uses TRBV3 with TRBJ2-1; D may be TRBD2 (6 bases). The CDR3 contains 14 residues. Germline CDR1 and CDR2: SNHLY and FYNGKV (reference sequence). Deletions cut 3 bases from V and 0 bases from J, with 6 bases between. The CDR3 DNA, read in part, is TGTGCCAGCAGCTTCTGGGGTAACTATGCTGAGCAGTTC. The encoded protein is CASSFWGNYAEQF. The full CDR3 protein reads CASSFWGNYAEQFF.

Details on this clone: Any gene name here is a mouse gene name. Read sequence stops 1 residue before the CDR3 end, and the germline J gene provides the missing end. This chain links TRBV3 with TRBJ2-4; weak D call: TRBD1 (6 bases). The CDR3 has 15 residues. Trimming removed 4 bases from V and 0 bases from J, with 11 bases in between. The germline CDR1 and CDR2 sequences are SNHLY and FYNGKV (reference sequence). CDR3 residues: CASSSRDNSQNTLYF. Incomplete CDR3 DNA: TGTGCCAGCAGCTCCCGGGACAATAGTCAAAACACCTTGTAC.

This clone has a single count. Genes and germline come from the mouse. The read ends 1 residue shy of where the CDR3 ends; the end is completed using the germline J gene. The chain carries TRBV16 and TRBJ2-4; a possible D gene is TRBD2 (5 bases). The CDR3 totals 15 residues. V lost 5 bases, J lost 0 bases, and 12 bases lay in between. Germline V gene data show CDR1 as SGHSA and CDR2 as FRNQAP. This chain's CDR3 is CASSPRLPSQNTLYF. The CDR3 bases that were read are TGTGCAAGCAGCCCCCGACTGCCTAGTCAAAACACCTTGTAC.

This clone was observed a handful of times. Gene names are the mouse ones. The sequenced part of the CDR3 DNA is TGTGCCAGCAGTGATTTGGGACTGGGGGGGCGAGACACCCAGTAC. It specifies CASSDLGLGGRDTQY. The full CDR3 protein reads CASSDLGLGGRDTQYF. This rearrangement joins TRBV13-1 to TRBJ2-5, with 14 nucleotides matching TRBD2. The missing CDR3 end, 1 residue past where the read stops, is filled in from the germline J gene. Losses at the gene ends were 1 base for V and 5 bases for J; bases not matched to a gene: 3. This CDR3 is built from 16 residues. Germline V gene data show CDR1 as NSHNY and CDR2 as SYGAGN.

The count of this clone is one. Each gene name is a mouse one. The CDR3 extends 1 residue past the end of the read, so its final part is completed from the germline J gene. The V gene is TRBV15, the J gene TRBJ1-3; D ambiguous. The CDR3 consists of 13 residues. V lost 4 bases to trimming and J lost 0 bases, with 4 bases between them. Germline V gene sequence: CDR1 SGHND, CDR2 FRSKSL. Partial CDR3 DNA: TGTGCCAGCAGTTCAAGTTCTGGAAATACGCTCTAT. Amino acid sequence: CASSSSSGNTLY. The entire CDR3 protein is CASSSSSGNTLYF.

A word on this clone: These gene names are mouse names. The read ends 1 residue shy of where the CDR3 ends; the end is completed using the germline J gene. V usage is TRBV12-1 and J usage is TRBJ2-5, with a possible D match to TRBD2 (6 bases). This CDR3 has 13 amino acids. Looked up from germline, CDR1 is SGHSN and CDR2 is HYEKVE. Trimming left V 1 base short and J 3 bases short, with 7 bases between. The CDR3 loop is CASSLTGQDTQYF. The CDR3 bases that were read are TGTGCCAGCTCTCTGACTGGACAAGACACCCAGTAC.

Points on this clone: These gene names are mouse names. The sequence runs out 1 residue before the end of the CDR3; the remainder is reconstructed from the germline J gene. The chain couples TRBV13-2 to TRBJ2-7; 8 nucleotides agree with TRBD2. J was trimmed by 0 bases and V by 4 bases; bases with no gene match: 6. The CDR3 covers 15 residues. Germline CDR1 is NNHNN and CDR2 is SYGAGS (reference sequence). The sequenced CDR3 bases are TGTGCCAGCGGTCCGACTGGGGAGAGCTCCTATGAACAGTAC. It specifies CASGPTGESSYEQY. The full-length CDR3 reads as CASGPTGESSYEQYF.